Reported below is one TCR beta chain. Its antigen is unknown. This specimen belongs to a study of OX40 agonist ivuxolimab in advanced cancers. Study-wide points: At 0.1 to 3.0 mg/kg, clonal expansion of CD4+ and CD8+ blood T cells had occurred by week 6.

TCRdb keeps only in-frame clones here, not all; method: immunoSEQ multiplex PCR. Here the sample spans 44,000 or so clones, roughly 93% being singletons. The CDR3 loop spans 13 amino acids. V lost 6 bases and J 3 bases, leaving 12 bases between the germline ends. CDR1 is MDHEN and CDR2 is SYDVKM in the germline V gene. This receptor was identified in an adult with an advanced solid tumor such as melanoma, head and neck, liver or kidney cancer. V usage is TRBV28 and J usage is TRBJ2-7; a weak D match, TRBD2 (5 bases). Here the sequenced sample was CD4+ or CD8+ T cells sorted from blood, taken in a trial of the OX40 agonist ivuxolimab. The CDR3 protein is CASSKLALYEQYF. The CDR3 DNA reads TGTGCCAGCAGCAAGCTAGCTCTCTACGAGCAGTACTTC.